One and the same sample provided the 8 T cell receptor beta chains below, sequenced in a study of T cells expressing NK-cell markers. TCRdb reanalyzed the 5' RACE reads, giving one entry per CDR3 protein sequence and no DNA. The repertoire table contains about 260,000 distinct CDR3 sequences. The sample comprised blood T cells: a sorted CD56 or NKG2C T cell subset, CD4+ or CD8+ T cells, or bulk PBMC T cells (not recorded which). The receptor set was obtained from a man aged 18 to 29 in good health.

This chain joins TRBV5-1 and TRBJ2-7; TCRdb designates TRBD2, a call that cannot be tested without DNA. The germline V gene encodes CDR1 SGHRS and CDR2 YFSETQ. CDR3 size: 18 residues. CDR3 amino acids: CASSLDRAGGQKGTEQYF.

The chain recombines TRBV10-3 with TRBJ2-7; TCRdb outputs TRBD2, but without DNA this stays unchecked. Germline values: CDR1 ENHRY, CDR2 SYGVKD. The CDR3 length is 15 residues. This CDR3 is CAIRNVAGLSYEQYF.

The chain combines TRBV2 with TRBJ1-5. The CDR3 spans 15 residues. Germline loops: CDR1 SNHLY, CDR2 FYNNEI. CDR3 loop: CASSEAIHSNQPQHF.

CDR3: CSARDNSVVTNTGELFF. The chain links TRBV20-1 to TRBJ2-2. The CDR3 covers 17 residues. CDR1 and CDR2 from the germline V gene are DFQATT and SNEGSKA (reference sequence).

V usage is TRBV20-1 and J usage is TRBJ2-3. The germline V gene encodes CDR1 DFQATT and CDR2 SNEGSKA (reference sequence). The CDR3 is 14 residues long. The CDR3 loop reads CSARDGGFTDTQYF.

The J gene is TRBJ2-3, the V gene TRBV5-4. This CDR3 is 16 amino acids long. Per germline, CDR1 SGHNT and CDR2 YYREEE (reference sequence). CDR3 residues: CASSLARQGGTDTQYF.

This rearrangement joins TRBV20-1 to TRBJ2-3; TCRdb outputs TRBD2, but without DNA this stays unchecked. From germline, CDR1 is DFQATT and CDR2 SNEGSKA (reference sequence). The CDR3 sequence is 17 residues long. CDR3 sequence: CSASFTSGRAGTDTQYF.

V is TRBV6-5 and J is TRBJ2-1; TCRdb names TRBD2, which stays unverified in the absence of DNA. The V gene's germline CDR1 is MNHEY and CDR2 SVGAGI. The CDR3 has 14 residues. The CDR3 reads CASSYSIGRREQFF.